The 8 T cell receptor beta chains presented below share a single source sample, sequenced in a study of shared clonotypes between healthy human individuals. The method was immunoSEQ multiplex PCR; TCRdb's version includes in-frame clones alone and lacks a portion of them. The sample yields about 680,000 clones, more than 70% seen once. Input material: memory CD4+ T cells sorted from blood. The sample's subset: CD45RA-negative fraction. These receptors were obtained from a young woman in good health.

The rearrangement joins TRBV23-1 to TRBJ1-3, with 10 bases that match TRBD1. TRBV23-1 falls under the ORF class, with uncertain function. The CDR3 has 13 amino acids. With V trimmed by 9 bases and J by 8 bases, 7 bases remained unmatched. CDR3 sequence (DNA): TGCGCCAGGGGGGGACAGGGGATGGACACCATATATTTT. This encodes CARGGQGMDTIYF.

This CDR3 is CSARAGDQQYF. The CDR3 DNA follows: TGCAGTGCTAGAGCGGGAGACCAGCAGTACTTC. This rearrangement joins TRBV20-1 to TRBJ2-7, with D possibly being TRBD2 (6 bases). V lost 1 base, J lost 8 bases, and 9 bases lay in between. Germline lookup yields CDR1 DFQATT and CDR2 SNEGSKA (reference sequence). The CDR3 extends over 11 amino acids.

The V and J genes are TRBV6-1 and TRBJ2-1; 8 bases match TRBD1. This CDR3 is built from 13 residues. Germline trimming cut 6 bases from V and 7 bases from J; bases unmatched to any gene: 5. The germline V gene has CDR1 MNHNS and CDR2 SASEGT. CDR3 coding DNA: TGTGCCAGCAGGGGGACAGGAGGTAATGAGCAGTTCTTC. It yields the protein CASRGTGGNEQFF.

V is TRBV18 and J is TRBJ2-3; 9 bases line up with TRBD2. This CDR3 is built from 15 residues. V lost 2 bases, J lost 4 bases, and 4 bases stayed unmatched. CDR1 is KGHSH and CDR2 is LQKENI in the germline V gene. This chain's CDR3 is CASSPSTSGSDTQYF. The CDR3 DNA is TGTGCCAGCTCACCATCGACTAGCGGATCAGATACGCAGTATTTT.

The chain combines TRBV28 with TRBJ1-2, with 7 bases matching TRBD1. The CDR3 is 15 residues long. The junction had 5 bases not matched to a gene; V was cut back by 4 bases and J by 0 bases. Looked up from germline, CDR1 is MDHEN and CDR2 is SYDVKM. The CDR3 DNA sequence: TGTGCCAGCAGTTACACAGGGGCAACTAACTATGGCTACACCTTC. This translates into CASSYTGATNYGYTF.

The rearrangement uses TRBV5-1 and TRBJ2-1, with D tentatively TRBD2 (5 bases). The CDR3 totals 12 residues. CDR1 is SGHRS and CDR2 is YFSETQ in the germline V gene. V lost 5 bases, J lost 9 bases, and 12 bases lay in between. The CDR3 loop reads CASSPDGGEQFF. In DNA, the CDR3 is TGCGCCAGCAGTCCAGACGGAGGTGAGCAGTTCTTC.

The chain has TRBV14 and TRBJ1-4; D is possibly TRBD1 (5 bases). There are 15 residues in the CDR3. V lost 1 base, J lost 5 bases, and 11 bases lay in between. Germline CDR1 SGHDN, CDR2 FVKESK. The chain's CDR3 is CASSQAGTANEKLFF. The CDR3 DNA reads TGTGCCAGCAGCCAAGCCGGGACGGCGAATGAAAAACTGTTTTTT.

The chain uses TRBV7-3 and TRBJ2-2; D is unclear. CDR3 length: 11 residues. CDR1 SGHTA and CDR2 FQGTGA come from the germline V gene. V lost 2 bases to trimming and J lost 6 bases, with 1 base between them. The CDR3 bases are TGTGCCAGCAGCTTATCCGGGGAGCTGTTTTTT. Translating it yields CASSLSGELFF.